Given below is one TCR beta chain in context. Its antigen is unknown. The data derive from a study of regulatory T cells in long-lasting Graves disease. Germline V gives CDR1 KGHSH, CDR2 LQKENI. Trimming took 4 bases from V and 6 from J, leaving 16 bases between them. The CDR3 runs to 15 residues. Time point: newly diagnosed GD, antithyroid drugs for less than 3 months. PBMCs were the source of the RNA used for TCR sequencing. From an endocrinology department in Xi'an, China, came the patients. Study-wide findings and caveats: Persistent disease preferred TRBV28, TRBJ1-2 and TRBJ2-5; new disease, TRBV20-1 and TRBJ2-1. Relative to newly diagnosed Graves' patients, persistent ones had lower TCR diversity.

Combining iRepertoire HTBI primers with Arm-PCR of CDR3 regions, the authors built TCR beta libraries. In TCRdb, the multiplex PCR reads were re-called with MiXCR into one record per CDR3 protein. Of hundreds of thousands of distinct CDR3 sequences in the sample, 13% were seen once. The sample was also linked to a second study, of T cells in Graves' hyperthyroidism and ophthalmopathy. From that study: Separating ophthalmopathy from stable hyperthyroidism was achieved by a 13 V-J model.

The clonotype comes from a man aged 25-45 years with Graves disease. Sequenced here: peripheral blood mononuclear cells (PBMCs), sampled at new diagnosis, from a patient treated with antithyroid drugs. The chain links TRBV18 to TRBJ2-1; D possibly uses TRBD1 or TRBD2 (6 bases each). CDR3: CASSLGQSGGNEQFF. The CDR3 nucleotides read TGTGCCAGCTCACTCGGACAGTCCGGGGGCAATGAGCAGTTCTTC.